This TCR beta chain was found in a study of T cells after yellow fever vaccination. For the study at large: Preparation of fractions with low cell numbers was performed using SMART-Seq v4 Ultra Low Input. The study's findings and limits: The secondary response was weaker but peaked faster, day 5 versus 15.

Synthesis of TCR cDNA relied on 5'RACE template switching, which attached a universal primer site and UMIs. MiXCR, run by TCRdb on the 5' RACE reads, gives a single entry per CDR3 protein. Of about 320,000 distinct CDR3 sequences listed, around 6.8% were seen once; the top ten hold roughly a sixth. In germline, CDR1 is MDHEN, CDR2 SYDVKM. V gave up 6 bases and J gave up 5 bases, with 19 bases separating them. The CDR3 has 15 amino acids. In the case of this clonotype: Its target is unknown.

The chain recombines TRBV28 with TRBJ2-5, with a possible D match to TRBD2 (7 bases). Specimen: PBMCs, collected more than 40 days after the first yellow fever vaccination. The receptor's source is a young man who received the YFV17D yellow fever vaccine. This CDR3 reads CASSQGGGRRETQYF. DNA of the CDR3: TGTGCCAGCAGCCAAGGGGGGGGGCGAAGGGAGACCCAGTACTTC.